A single sample is the source of the 13 T cell receptor beta chains below, sequenced in a study of technical replicates of blood from a handful of donors. Profiling relied on immunoSEQ multiplex PCR, and the TCRdb table lists in-frame clones only, not all of them. Seen here are around 80,000 clones, 95% to 98% observed once, and the top ten hold 0.2% to 0.25%. Source material: T cells isolated from PBMCs. Every receptor here comes from a human donor in good health.

This chain uses TRBV5-1 with TRBJ2-3; the match to TRBD1 covers 9 bases. CDR1 and CDR2 from the germline V gene are SGHRS and YFSETQ. There are 15 residues in the CDR3. Trimming removed 4 bases from V and 3 bases from J; junction bases left unmatched: 6. The CDR3 DNA is TGCGCCAGCAGCACCAGACAGGGGGTAACAGATACGCAGTATTTT. Translating it yields CASSTRQGVTDTQYF.

This clone is a singleton in its sample. The chain combines TRBV7-2 with TRBJ2-1; no firm D call. Trimming removed 3 bases at V and 6 bases at J, with 3 bases between. Per germline, CDR1 SGHTA and CDR2 FQGNSA. The CDR3 extends over 11 amino acids. CDR3 residues: CASSFVNEQFF. The CDR3, as DNA: TGTGCCAGCAGCTTCGTCAATGAGCAGTTCTTC.

The V call is TRBV30, the J call TRBJ1-4; 9 positions agree with TRBD1. The trim removed 5 bases at V and 2 bases at J, leaving 3 bases unmatched. The CDR3 spans 14 residues. CDR1 and CDR2 (germline): GTSNPN, SVGIG (reference sequence). CDR3 amino acids: CAWLDRGTNEKLFF. CDR3 coding DNA: TGTGCCTGGTTAGACAGGGGGACTAATGAAAAACTGTTTTTT.

The J gene is TRBJ2-3, the V gene TRBV20-1; D not certain. This CDR3 comprises 11 residues. V lost 5 bases to trimming and J lost 0 bases, with 3 bases between them. CDR1 is DFQATT, CDR2 SNEGSKA, per germline (reference sequence). CDR3 sequence: CSALSTDTQYF. The CDR3 region has the DNA TGCAGTGCTCTTAGCACAGATACGCAGTATTTT.

The chain employs TRBV11-2 and TRBJ2-1; weak D call: TRBD2 (5 bases). Trimming stripped 7 bases from V and 0 bases from J, with 13 bases between. The CDR3 is 15 residues long. Germline-derived CDR1 and CDR2 are SGHAT and FQNNGV. CDR3 sequence (DNA): TGTGCCAGCAACGCGGTCCGGGGCTCCTACAATGAGCAGTTCTTC. Translation gives CASNAVRGSYNEQFF. Looking up the rest from reference TRBV11-2 and TRBJ2-1 gives the full variable domain: EAGVAQSPRYKIIEKRQSVAFWCNPISGHATLYWYQQILGQGPKLLIQFQNNGVVDDSQLPKDRFSAERLKGVDSTLKIQPAKLEDSAVYLCASNAVRGSYNEQFFGPGTRLTVL.

The genes are TRBV28 and TRBJ1-5; perhaps TRBD1 as D (5 bases). V was shortened by 5 bases and J by 2 bases, with 10 bases between the two germline ends. The germline V gene encodes CDR1 MDHEN and CDR2 SYDVKM. The CDR3 totals 14 residues. CDR3 residues: CASSRQYGNQPQHF. The CDR3 nucleotides read TGTGCCAGCAGTCGACAGTATGGCAATCAGCCCCAGCATTTT.

The chain carries TRBV2 and TRBJ2-1, with 15 nucleotides matching TRBD2. Trimming took 2 bases from V and 6 from J; bases not matched to a gene: 14. The V gene's germline CDR1 is SNHLY and CDR2 FYNNEI. The CDR3 consists of 20 residues. CDR3 nucleotide sequence: TGTGCCAGCAGTGAACTAACCGGGACTAGCGGGAGGCCCACCACCAATGAGCAGTTCTTC. Protein: CASSELTGTSGRPTTNEQFF. The entire variable domain, with the rest obtained from reference TRBV2 and TRBJ2-1, is as follows: EPEVTQTPSHQVTQMGQEVILRCVPISNHLYFYWYRQILGQKVEFLVSFYNNEISEKSEIFDDQFSVERPDGSNFTLKIRSTKLEDSAMYFCASSELTGTSGRPTTNEQFFGPGTRLTVL.

In nucleotides, the CDR3 is TGTGCCAGCAGTTCAGAAGAAAAACTGTTTTTT. This gives the protein CASSSEEKLFF. The chain uses TRBV6-5 and TRBJ1-4; no definite D call. CDR1 is MNHEY, CDR2 SVGAGI, per germline. V was cut by 4 bases and J by 8 bases, with 5 bases left in between. The CDR3 is 11 residues long.

The rearrangement links TRBV2 to TRBJ1-1, with D perhaps TRBD1 (5 bases). The V and J ends lost 8 bases and 0 bases respectively, with 10 bases between them. Germline CDR1 and CDR2: SNHLY and FYNNEI. CDR3 length equals 13 residues. The CDR3 here is CASGGGMNTEAFF. In DNA form, the CDR3 reads TGTGCCAGCGGGGGAGGTATGAACACTGAAGCTTTCTTT.

This chain joins TRBV7-8 and TRBJ1-1; weak D call: TRBD1 (6 bases). The V end was cut by 4 bases, the J end by 2 bases, with 14 bases between. The length of the CDR3 is 15 residues. CDR1 and CDR2 from the germline V gene are SGHVS and FQNEAQ. The CDR3 sequence: CASSSSTGKNTEAFF. For the CDR3, the DNA is TGTGCCAGCAGCTCCTCGACAGGAAAAAACACTGAAGCTTTCTTT.

V gene TRBV13 combines with J gene TRBJ1-1, with a possible D match to TRBD1 (5 bases). CDR3 length: 14 residues. Germline V gene data show CDR1 as PRHDT and CDR2 as FYEKMQ (reference sequence). Trimming took off 5 bases at V and 5 bases at J, with 15 bases between the two ends. The CDR3 region has the DNA TGTGCCAGCAGCCTACAGGCCCTGGGGACTGAAGCTTTCTTT. It translates to CASSLQALGTEAFF. The full variable domain, completed using reference TRBV13 and TRBJ1-1, is AAGVIQSPRHLIKEKRETATLKCYPIPRHDTVYWYQQGPGQDPQFLISFYEKMQSDKGSIPDRFSAQQFSDYHSELNMSSLELGDSALYFCASSLQALGTEAFFGQGTRLTVV.

This rearrangement joins TRBV7-9 to TRBJ2-7; 10 nucleotides match TRBD2. With V trimmed by 3 bases and J by 2 bases, 4 bases remained unmatched. From germline, CDR1 is SEHNR and CDR2 FQNEAQ (reference sequence). The CDR3 length is 15 residues. CDR3 loop: CASSLGTSVTYEQYF. CDR3 in DNA: TGTGCCAGCAGCTTGGGGACTAGCGTTACCTACGAGCAGTACTTC. Together with reference TRBV7-9 and TRBJ2-7, the CDR3 gives the full variable domain: DTGVSQNPRHKITKRGQNVTFRCDPISEHNRLYWYRQTLGQGPEFLTYFQNEAQLEKSRLLSDRFSAERPKGSFSTLEIQRTEQGDSAMYLCASSLGTSVTYEQYFGPGTRLTVT.

The genes are TRBV7-7 and TRBJ2-5, with 8 bases fitting TRBD2. CDR3 length: 15 residues. The germline CDR1 and CDR2 sequences are SSHAT and FNYEAQ (reference sequence). J lost 2 bases, V lost 5 bases, and 7 bases had no gene match. Written as DNA, the CDR3 is TGTGCCAGCAGCCCTACAGGACTAGCTCAAGAGACCCAGTACTTC. This codes for CASSPTGLAQETQYF.